The clone carrying this T cell receptor (beta chain) showed up just once. The junction departs from the called germline gene at one end, perhaps through a read error. This entry is derived from a study of technical replicates of blood from several donors. Clones were read by immunoSEQ multiplex PCR, and TCRdb kept only the in-frame ones, dropping some. The sample includes more than 90,000 clones, around 95% of them seen just once. This CDR3 spans 11 amino acids. Germline V gene lookup returns CDR1 DFQATT and CDR2 SNEGSKA (reference sequence). V and J are TRBV20-1 and TRBJ2-7; a possible D gene is TRBD2 (6 bases). The sequence came from a human donor in good health. The sample taken for sequencing was T cells isolated from PBMCs. The CDR3 is CSARDTGEVGF. The CDR3 nucleotides read TGCAGTGCTAGAGATACCGGGGAGGTGGGTTTC.